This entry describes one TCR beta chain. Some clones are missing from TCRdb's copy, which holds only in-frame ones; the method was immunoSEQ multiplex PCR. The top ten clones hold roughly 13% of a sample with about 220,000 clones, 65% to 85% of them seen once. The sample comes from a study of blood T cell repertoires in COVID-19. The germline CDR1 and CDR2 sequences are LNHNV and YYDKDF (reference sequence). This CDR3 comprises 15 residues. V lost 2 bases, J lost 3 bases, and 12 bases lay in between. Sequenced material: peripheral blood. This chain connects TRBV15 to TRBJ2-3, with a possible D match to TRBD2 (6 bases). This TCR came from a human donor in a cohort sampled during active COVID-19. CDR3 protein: CATSRNRLETDTQYF. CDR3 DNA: TGTGCCACCAGCAGAAATCGACTAGAAACAGATACGCAGTATTTT.